This section outlines one TCR beta chain sequence together with its context. Its target is not known. Profiling relied on immunoSEQ multiplex PCR, and the TCRdb table lists in-frame clones only, not all of them. Of roughly 63,000 clones listed, approximately 78% were seen once; the top ten hold roughly 2%. Within the ViraFEST assay, antigen-specific CD4+ T cells underwent expansion with viral peptide pools prior to sequencing. The culture ran for approximately 10 days, and then CD4+ T cells were isolated. Two-dose BNT162b2 or mRNA-1273 vaccination was given to participants. Wells each received around 2 million PBMC, cultured with about 9.3 IU/ml IL-2 and roughly 9.3 ug/ml peptides. This sample is part of a study of vaccination effects on CD4 cells after COVID-19. The CDR3 length is 14 residues. Trimming removed 5 bases at V and 5 bases at J, with 15 bases between. Germline-derived CDR1 and CDR2 are SGHTA and FQGTGA.

Notes on the study in general: Among infection- and vaccine-induced clones, marked clonal contraction occurred late after vaccination.

The chain is built from TRBV7-3 and TRBJ2-5; TRBD1 or TRBD2 may be the D gene (6 bases each). Here the sequenced sample was CD4+ T cells from PBMCs cultured with HCoV-OC43 spike peptides, taken after COVID-19 vaccination. Subset given: HCoV-OC43 spike overlapping peptide pool stimulation. The TCR sequence derives from a human donor who received a COVID-19 vaccine. This CDR3 reads CASSRDGGTETQYF. The DNA for the CDR3 is TGTGCCAGCAGCCGGGACGGGGGCACGGAGACCCAGTACTTC.